This T cell receptor beta chain comes out of a study of brain T cells in children with intractable seizures. The CDR3 is made up of 16 amino acids. V was pared by 3 bases and J by 5 bases, with 23 bases between. The V gene's germline CDR1 is DFQATT and CDR2 SNEGSKA (reference sequence). Some clones are missing from TCRdb's copy, which holds only in-frame ones; the method was immunoSEQ multiplex PCR. Here the sample spans some 64,000 clones, approximately 94% being singletons. The sequenced cases were selected for having the highest brain T cell transcript signatures. Patients received at least one anti-epileptic drug before surgery. Regarding this clone: As yet, its antigen is unknown.

Study-level results: Only CDR3 sequence similarity suggested viral specificity, without known HCMV serostatus. Pre-surgery blood may have been undersampled, hiding some clones.

The V and J genes are TRBV20-1 and TRBJ2-7; D may be TRBD1 (7 bases). The origin of this receptor is a boy in the first two years of life with focal cortical dysplasia and intractable seizures. This specimen was peripheral blood, taken at surgery. The CDR3: CSASGDGRQGGDEQYF. Written as DNA, the CDR3 is TGCAGTGCTAGTGGGGACGGGAGACAGGGCGGGGACGAGCAGTACTTC.